This TCR beta chain originates from a study of human thymus T cells. The CDR3 totals 15 residues. Germline V gene lookup returns CDR1 LGHNA and CDR2 YNFKEQ. The germline V and J ends were trimmed by 8 bases and 5 bases, with 19 bases remaining between them. Infants served as donors; they were healthy and Finnish and were having corrective surgery for congenital heart defects. Half of the eight donors gave roughly 0.45-1 mL blood during surgery. Generated by immunoSEQ multiplex PCR, the TCRdb table keeps only in-frame clones and is missing some. The repertoire includes tens of thousands of clones, approximately 95% of them detected once, and almost 6% sits in the top ten.

This TCR was sampled from a boy younger than two with a congenital heart defect but otherwise immunologically healthy. The chain combines TRBV4-2 with TRBJ2-1; D is possibly TRBD1 (6 bases). Sequences were obtained from blood. The CDR3 nucleotides are TGTGCCAGCGAATCGTCTGGGGGCTCGGACAATGAGCAGTTCTTC. It translates to CASESSGGSDNEQFF.